Presented here are 27 T cell receptor beta chains from one specimen sequenced in a study of radiation and T cells in renal cell carcinoma. Only in-frame clones appear in the TCRdb table, and some are missing; sequencing was by immunoSEQ multiplex PCR. Of about 83,000 clones in the sample, roughly 85% were seen once. Indicated time point: blood 4 weeks post-SBRT, at nephrectomy. Treatment defined: 15 Gy SBRT to primary tumor, nephrectomy 4 weeks later. Sequenced material: blood, taken from a patient whose treatment included radiotherapy and nephrectomy. These receptors all stem from a woman aged 55-69 years with renal cell carcinoma.

This clone was found a few times. This chain joins TRBV28 and TRBJ1-2, with D tentatively TRBD1 (5 bases). The germline V gene encodes CDR1 MDHEN and CDR2 SYDVKM. The V end lost 6 bases, the J end lost 0 bases, and 5 bases lay between the germline ends. This CDR3 has 12 amino acids. CDR3 region: CASRTANYGYTF. The DNA for the CDR3 is TGTGCCAGCAGGACAGCTAACTATGGCTACACCTTC.

This clone was seen just once. The chain links TRBV11-2 to TRBJ1-6; D is perhaps TRBD1 (5 bases). CDR1 is SGHAT, CDR2 FQNNGV, per germline. Trimming took 1 base from V and 6 from J, leaving 13 bases between them. CDR3 size: 16 residues. This chain's CDR3 is CASSLGLGTANSPLHF. Written as DNA, the CDR3 is TGTGCCAGCAGCTTAGGTTTGGGGACCGCTAATTCACCCCTCCACTTT.

The chain couples TRBV27 to TRBJ2-7; TRBD1 agrees at 7 bases. Looked up from germline, CDR1 is MNHEY and CDR2 is SMNVEV (reference sequence). V dropped 3 bases and J dropped 0; count of bases not matched to a gene: 8. CDR3 size: 16 residues. This chain's CDR3 is CASSFSQGLSSYEQYF. CDR3 sequence (DNA): TGTGCCAGCAGTTTCTCACAGGGGTTGAGCTCCTACGAGCAGTACTTC.

The rearrangement uses TRBV5-4 and TRBJ1-2, with D perhaps matching TRBD1 (5 bases). The CDR3 loop spans 14 amino acids. Trimming shortened V by 0 bases and J by 2 bases, and 8 bases separated the two germline ends. The V gene's germline CDR1 is SGHNT and CDR2 YYREEE (reference sequence). This chain's CDR3 is CASSLDRPNYGYTF. The CDR3 nucleotides read TGTGCCAGCAGCTTGGACAGGCCGAACTATGGCTACACCTTC.

The rearrangement uses TRBV28 and TRBJ2-2, with D possibly TRBD2 on 6 matching bases. The V gene's germline CDR1 is MDHEN and CDR2 SYDVKM. This CDR3 is built from 15 residues. V dropped 5 bases and J dropped 4 bases, with 14 bases sitting between them. The CDR3 spells CASSPSRGFTGELFF. CDR3 nucleotides: TGTGCCAGCAGTCCCTCACGGGGGTTCACCGGGGAGCTGTTTTTT.

This CDR3 reads CASSLSEKHYGYTF. In DNA, the CDR3 is TGTGCCAGCAGTTTATCCGAGAAACACTATGGCTACACCTTC. This chain uses TRBV27 with TRBJ1-2; no firm D call. Germline V gene data show CDR1 as MNHEY and CDR2 as SMNVEV (reference sequence). The CDR3 is 14 amino acids. V lost 0 bases and J lost 3, with 8 bases in between.

This clone was seen just once. The chain uses TRBV7-9 and TRBJ1-3; TRBD1 matches at 8 bases. The CDR3 spans 16 residues. V trimming: 1 base; J trimming: 4 bases; junction bases outside the gene matches: 6. Germline-derived CDR1 and CDR2 are SEHNR and FQNEAQ (reference sequence). CDR3 sequence: CASSLDFRGRGNTIYF. The CDR3 DNA follows: TGTGCCAGCAGCTTAGATTTCAGGGGGCGCGGAAACACCATATATTTT.

This rearrangement joins TRBV5-1 to TRBJ2-1, with 9 bases identical to TRBD1. With V trimmed by 2 bases and J by 6 bases, 9 bases remained unmatched. The CDR3 totals 16 residues. CDR1 SGHRS and CDR2 YFSETQ come from the germline V gene. The CDR3 DNA sequence: TGCGCCAGCAGCTTCACTGACAGGGGGATAAGCAATGAGCAGTTCTTC. It yields the protein CASSFTDRGISNEQFF.

This sequence joins TRBV9 and TRBJ1-5, with D possibly being TRBD1 (5 bases). CDR1 is SGDLS and CDR2 is YYNGEE in the germline V gene. Trimming pared 3 bases from V and 1 base from J, leaving 8 bases between. CDR3 length equals 14 residues. CDR3 loop: CASSATVSNQPQHF. CDR3 in DNA: TGTGCCAGCAGCGCGACAGTGAGCAATCAGCCCCAGCATTTT.

This chain joins TRBV6-1 and TRBJ1-5; TRBD1 is a possible D gene (6 bases). The V end was cut by 9 bases, the J end by 4 bases, with 10 bases between. The CDR3 sequence is 12 residues long. The germline CDR1 and CDR2 sequences are MNHNS and SASEGT. DNA for the CDR3: TGTGCCAGTAGGACAGCGAATCAGCCCCAGCATTTT. Protein: CASRTANQPQHF.

This chain joins TRBV2 and TRBJ2-3, with 9 nucleotides matching TRBD2. V was pared by 2 bases and J by 3 bases, with 3 bases of the junction left unmatched. The CDR3 extends over 15 amino acids. Germline CDR1 SNHLY, CDR2 FYNNEI. The CDR3 bases are TGTGCCAGCAGTGAACCGGCGGGGGGGACAGATACGCAGTATTTT. Protein sequence: CASSEPAGGTDTQYF.

The chain has TRBV21-1 and TRBJ2-1; the D call TRBD2 from the table was never checked on the DNA. TRBV21-1 is termed a pseudogene. There are 16 residues in the CDR3. The CDR3 reads CARHPPAGVSYNEQFF. The CDR3 region has the DNA TGTGCCAGACACCCCCCGGCGGGAGTCTCCTACAATGAGCAGTTCTTC.

The V call is TRBV28, the J call TRBJ1-6; TRBD1 agrees at 9 bases. The CDR3 length is 17 residues. Germline V gene sequence: CDR1 MDHEN, CDR2 SYDVKM. After removal of 5 bases from V and 5 bases from J, the junction contained 10 bases not matched to a gene. The CDR3 loop is CASSKPGQGRDNSPLHF. The CDR3 bases are TGTGCCAGCAGTAAGCCGGGACAGGGAAGAGATAATTCACCCCTCCACTTT.

V gene TRBV6-5 combines with J gene TRBJ1-2; 9 positions agree with TRBD1. Losses at the gene ends were 2 bases for V and 10 bases for J; bases not matched to a gene: 8. This CDR3 is 14 amino acids long. The germline gives CDR1 MNHEY, CDR2 SVGAGI. In nucleotides, the CDR3 is TGTGCCAGCAGTTACGTGGGACAGGGTCTTTCCTACACCTTC. Translated, it gives CASSYVGQGLSYTF.

This clone was detected once. The chain couples TRBV11-3 to TRBJ1-5; TRBD1 is a possible D gene (6 bases). The CDR3 consists of 14 residues. V shed 5 bases and J shed 0 bases, with 8 bases lying between them. The V gene's germline CDR1 is SGHNT and CDR2 YENEEA. The DNA for the CDR3 is TGTGCCAGCAGCCTCAGGGGTAGCAATCAGCCCCAGCATTTT. Protein sequence: CASSLRGSNQPQHF.

This chain uses TRBV6-1 with TRBJ1-1; no reliable D call. The V gene lost 11 bases and the J gene lost 0 bases, with 10 bases spanning the gap. CDR3 length equals 12 residues. From germline, CDR1 is MNHNS and CDR2 SASEGT. DNA for the CDR3: TGTGCCGCAACATGGATGAACACTGAAGCTTTCTTT. This codes for CAATWMNTEAFF.

The chain carries TRBV10-1 and TRBJ2-1; 9 nucleotides match TRBD2. This CDR3 comprises 15 residues. Germline lookup yields CDR1 WNHNN and CDR2 SYGVQD (reference sequence). J gave up 0 bases and V 6 bases, and 3 bases lay outside the gene matches. DNA for the CDR3: TGCGCCAGCAGCCGAGCGGGGGGCTCCTACAATGAGCAGTTCTTC. It codes for CASSRAGGSYNEQFF.

The V call is TRBV29-1, the J call TRBJ2-3, with TRBD1 identical over 9 bases. Germline V lookup: CDR1 SQVTM, CDR2 ANQGSEA. V gave up 8 bases and J gave up 5 bases; unmatched junction bases: 11. This CDR3 spans 14 amino acids. CDR3 nucleotide sequence: TGCAGCTCCCGGGACAGGGTGGAGGGAGATACGCAGTATTTT. It encodes CSSRDRVEGDTQYF.

The chain links TRBV6-5 to TRBJ2-2, with D hard to call. Deletions cut 1 base from V and 11 bases from J, with 11 bases between. The CDR3 is made up of 13 amino acids. Germline CDR1 is MNHEY and CDR2 is SVGAGI. The CDR3 reads CASSYWAQTELFF. CDR3 bases: TGTGCCAGCAGTTACTGGGCTCAAACCGAGCTGTTTTTT.

The rearrangement joins TRBV11-2 to TRBJ1-4; D unclear. V was trimmed by 2 bases and J by 7 bases, leaving 8 bases between them. CDR1 is SGHAT, CDR2 FQNNGV, per germline. The CDR3 is 13 amino acids. CDR3 sequence: CASSLTGSEKLFF. CDR3 bases: TGTGCCAGCAGCTTAACCGGGTCTGAAAAACTGTTTTTT.

This clone was detected a few times. The chain recombines TRBV9 with TRBJ1-1, with a tentative D call TRBD1 (6 bases). CDR1 is SGDLS and CDR2 is YYNGEE in the germline V gene. V was pared by 0 bases and J by 8 bases, with 11 bases between. The CDR3 is 13 amino acids. CDR3 amino acids: CASSVEPGEEAFF. The CDR3 coding sequence is TGTGCCAGCAGCGTAGAGCCAGGGGAAGAAGCTTTCTTT.

The chain uses TRBV15 and TRBJ2-5; no firm D call. Germline V lookup: CDR1 LNHNV, CDR2 YYDKDF (reference sequence). V was pared by 1 base and J by 3 bases, with 6 bases between. The CDR3 contains 13 residues. CDR3 sequence (DNA): TGTGCCACCAGCAGAGTGGATGAAGAGACCCAGTACTTC. Its translation is CATSRVDEETQYF.

This clone was detected a few times. The same CDR3 is also encoded by other DNA sequences in this sample. The CDR3: CASSVGTENQPQHF. DNA of the CDR3: TGTGCCAGCAGCGTAGGTACAGAGAATCAGCCCCAGCATTTT. This chain joins TRBV9 and TRBJ1-5; D uncertain. CDR3 length: 14 amino acids. The germline gives CDR1 SGDLS, CDR2 YYNGEE. The ends were cut back, 0 bases at V and 4 bases at J, with 8 bases in the middle. The full variable domain, in which reference TRBV9 and TRBJ1-5 provide the parts outside the CDR3, is DSGVTQTPKHLITATGQRVTLRCSPRSGDLSVYWYQQSLDQGLQFLIQYYNGEERAKGNILERFSAQQFPDLHSELNLSSLELGDSALYFCASSVGTENQPQHFGDGTRLSIL.

This rearrangement joins TRBV7-9 to TRBJ2-7; 7 nucleotides agree with TRBD2. The length of the CDR3 is 17 residues. Losses at the gene ends were 5 bases for V and 5 bases for J; bases not matched to a gene: 18. Per germline, CDR1 SEHNR and CDR2 FQNEAQ (reference sequence). The CDR3 reads CASSRKRGAGDSDEQYF. The CDR3 DNA follows: TGTGCCAGCAGCCGAAAAAGGGGTGCGGGAGACTCGGACGAGCAGTACTTC.

This clone appeared once. Here the CDR3 reads CASSFMPATNEKLFF. In DNA, the CDR3 is TGCGCCAGCAGCTTCATGCCAGCAACTAATGAAAAACTGTTTTTT. The J gene is TRBJ1-4, the V gene TRBV5-1; D remains unclear. V lost 2 bases and J lost 0, with 8 bases in between. There are 15 residues in the CDR3. Per germline, CDR1 SGHRS and CDR2 YFSETQ.

The chain combines TRBV6-5 with TRBJ2-3; 9 bases align to TRBD1. The V and J ends lost 5 bases and 3 bases, in that order; junction bases with no gene match: 6. CDR1 is MNHEY, CDR2 SVGAGI, per germline. The CDR3 has 15 amino acids. Here the CDR3 reads CASSKQGARTDTQYF. CDR3 sequence (DNA): TGTGCCAGCAGTAAACAGGGGGCGCGGACAGATACGCAGTATTTT.

This chain links TRBV5-1 with TRBJ2-7; 7 nucleotides agree with TRBD1. The V and J ends lost 3 bases and 5 bases, in that order; junction bases with no gene match: 5. This CDR3 comprises 13 residues. Germline lookup yields CDR1 SGHRS and CDR2 YFSETQ. This CDR3 reads CASSSTGTHEQYF. CDR3 nucleotide sequence: TGCGCCAGCAGCTCGACAGGGACCCACGAGCAGTACTTC.